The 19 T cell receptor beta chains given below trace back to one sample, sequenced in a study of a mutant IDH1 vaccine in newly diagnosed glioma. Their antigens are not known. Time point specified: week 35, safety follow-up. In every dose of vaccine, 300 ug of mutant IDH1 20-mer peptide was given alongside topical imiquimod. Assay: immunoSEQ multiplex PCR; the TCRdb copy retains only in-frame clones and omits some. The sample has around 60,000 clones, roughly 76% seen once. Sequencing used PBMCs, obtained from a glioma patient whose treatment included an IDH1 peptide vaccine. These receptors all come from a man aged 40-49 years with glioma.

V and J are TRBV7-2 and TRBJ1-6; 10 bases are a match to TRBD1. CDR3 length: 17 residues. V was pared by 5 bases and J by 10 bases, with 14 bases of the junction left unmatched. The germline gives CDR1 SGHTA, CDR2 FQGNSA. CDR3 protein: CASSPAGTGALWSPLHF. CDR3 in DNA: TGTGCCAGCAGCCCCGCCGGGACAGGGGCTTTATGGTCACCCCTCCACTTT.

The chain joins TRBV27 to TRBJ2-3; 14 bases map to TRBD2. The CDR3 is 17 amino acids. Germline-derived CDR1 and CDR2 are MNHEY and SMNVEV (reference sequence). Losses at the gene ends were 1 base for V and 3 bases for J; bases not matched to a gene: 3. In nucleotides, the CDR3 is TGTGCCAGCAGTTTATTCCGACTAGCGGGAGGGACAGATACGCAGTATTTT. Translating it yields CASSLFRLAGGTDTQYF.

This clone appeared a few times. CDR3 residues: CASSLWSGAVLRTEAFF. The CDR3, as DNA: TGTGCCAGCAGCTTATGGTCCGGGGCGGTCTTGAGGACTGAAGCTTTCTTT. The rearrangement uses TRBV11-2 and TRBJ1-1; perhaps TRBD1 as D (5 bases). With 2 bases removed from V and 5 bases from J, the gap between germline ends came to 21 bases. The CDR3 is 17 residues long. Per germline, CDR1 SGHAT and CDR2 FQNNGV.

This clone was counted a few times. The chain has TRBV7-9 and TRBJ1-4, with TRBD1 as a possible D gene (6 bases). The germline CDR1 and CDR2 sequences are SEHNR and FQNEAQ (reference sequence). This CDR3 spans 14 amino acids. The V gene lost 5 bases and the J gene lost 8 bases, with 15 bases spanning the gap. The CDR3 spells CASSPRKDREKLFF. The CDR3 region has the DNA TGTGCCAGCAGCCCAAGGAAAGACAGGGAAAAACTGTTTTTT.

The CDR3 loop is CASSLPGYEQYF. CDR3 in DNA: TGCGCCAGCAGCTTGCCGGGTTACGAGCAGTACTTC. The J gene is TRBJ2-7, the V gene TRBV5-1; D unclear. The germline V and J ends were trimmed by 1 base and 4 bases, with 6 bases remaining between them. Per the germline V gene, CDR1 is SGHRS and CDR2 is YFSETQ. CDR3 length equals 12 residues.

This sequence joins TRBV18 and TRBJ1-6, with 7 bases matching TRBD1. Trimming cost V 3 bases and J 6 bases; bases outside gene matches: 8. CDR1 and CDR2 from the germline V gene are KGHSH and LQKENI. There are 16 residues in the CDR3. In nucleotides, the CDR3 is TGTGCCAGCTCACCGGTAAAAAACAGGGGTAATTCACCCCTCCACTTT. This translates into CASSPVKNRGNSPLHF.

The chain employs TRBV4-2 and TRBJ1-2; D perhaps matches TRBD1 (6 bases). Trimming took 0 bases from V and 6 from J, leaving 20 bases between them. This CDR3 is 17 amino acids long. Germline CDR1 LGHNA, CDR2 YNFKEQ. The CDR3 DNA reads TGTGCCAGCAGCCAAGATGGGGTGAACAGGGCTTACCATGGCTACACCTTC. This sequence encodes CASSQDGVNRAYHGYTF.

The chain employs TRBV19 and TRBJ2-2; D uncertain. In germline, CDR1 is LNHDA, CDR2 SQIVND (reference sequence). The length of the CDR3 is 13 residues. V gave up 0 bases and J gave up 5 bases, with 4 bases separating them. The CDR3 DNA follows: TGTGCCAGTAGTATAGAGGTGACCGGGGAGCTGTTTTTT. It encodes CASSIEVTGELFF.

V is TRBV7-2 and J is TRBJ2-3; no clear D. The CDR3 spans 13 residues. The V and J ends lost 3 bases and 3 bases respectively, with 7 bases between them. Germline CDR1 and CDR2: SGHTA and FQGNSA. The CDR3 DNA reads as TGTGCCAGCAGCTTCTTCTGGACAGATACGCAGTATTTT. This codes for CASSFFWTDTQYF.

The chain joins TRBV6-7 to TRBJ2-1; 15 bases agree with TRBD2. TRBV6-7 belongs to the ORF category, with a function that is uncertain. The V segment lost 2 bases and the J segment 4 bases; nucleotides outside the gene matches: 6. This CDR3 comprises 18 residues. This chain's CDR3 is CASSYGTSGGNPYNEQFF. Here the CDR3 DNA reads TGTGCCAGCAGTTACGGGACTAGCGGGGGGAACCCTTACAATGAGCAGTTCTTC.

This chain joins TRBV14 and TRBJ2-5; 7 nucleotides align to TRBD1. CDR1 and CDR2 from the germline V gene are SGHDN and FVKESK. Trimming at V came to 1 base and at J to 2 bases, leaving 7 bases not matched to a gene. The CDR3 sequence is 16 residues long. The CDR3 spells CASSQGQGFNQETQYF. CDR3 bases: TGTGCCAGCAGCCAAGGACAGGGTTTTAATCAAGAGACCCAGTACTTC.

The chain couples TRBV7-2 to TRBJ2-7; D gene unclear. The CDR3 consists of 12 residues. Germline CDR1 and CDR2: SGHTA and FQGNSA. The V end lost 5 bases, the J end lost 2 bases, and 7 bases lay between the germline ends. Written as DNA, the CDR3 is TGTGCCAGCAGCCGTGACACCTACGAGCAGTACTTC. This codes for CASSRDTYEQYF.

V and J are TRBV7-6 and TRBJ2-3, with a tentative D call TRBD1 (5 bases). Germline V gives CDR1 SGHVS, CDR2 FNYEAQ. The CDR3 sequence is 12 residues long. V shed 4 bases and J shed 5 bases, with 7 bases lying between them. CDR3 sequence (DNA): TGTGCCAGCAGCTCTAGGGGAGATACGCAGTATTTT. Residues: CASSSRGDTQYF.

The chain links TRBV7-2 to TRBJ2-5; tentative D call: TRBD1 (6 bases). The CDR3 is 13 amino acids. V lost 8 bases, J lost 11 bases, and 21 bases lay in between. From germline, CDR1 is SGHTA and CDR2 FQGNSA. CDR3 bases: TGTGCCAGCCGGTCAGGGGTTCCTAGAGAGCAGTACTTC. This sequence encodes CASRSGVPREQYF.

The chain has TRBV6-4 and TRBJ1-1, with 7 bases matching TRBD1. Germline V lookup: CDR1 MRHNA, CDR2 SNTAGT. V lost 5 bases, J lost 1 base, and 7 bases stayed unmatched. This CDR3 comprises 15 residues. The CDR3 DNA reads TGTGCCAGCAGTTCCCACAGGGGAACGAACACTGAAGCTTTCTTT. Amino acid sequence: CASSSHRGTNTEAFF.

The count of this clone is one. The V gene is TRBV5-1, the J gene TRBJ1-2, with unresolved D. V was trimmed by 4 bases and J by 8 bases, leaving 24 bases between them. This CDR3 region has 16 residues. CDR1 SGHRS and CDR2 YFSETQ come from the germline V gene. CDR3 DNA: TGCGCCAGCAGCGCCTCCATCCTTACAGCTATGGGGGGCTACACCTTC. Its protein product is CASSASILTAMGGYTF.

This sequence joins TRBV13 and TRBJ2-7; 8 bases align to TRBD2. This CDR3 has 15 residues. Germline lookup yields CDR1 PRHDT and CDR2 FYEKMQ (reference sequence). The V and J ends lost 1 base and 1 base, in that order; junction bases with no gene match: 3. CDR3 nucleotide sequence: TGTGCCAGCAGCTTAGCTAGCGGGCTATCCTACGAGCAGTACTTC. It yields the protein CASSLASGLSYEQYF.

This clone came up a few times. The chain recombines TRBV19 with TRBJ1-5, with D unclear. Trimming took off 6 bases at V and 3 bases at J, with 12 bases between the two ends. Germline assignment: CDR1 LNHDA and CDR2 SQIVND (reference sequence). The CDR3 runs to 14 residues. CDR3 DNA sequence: TGTGCCAGTAGAGAGGGAAGGGCCAATCAGCCCCAGCATTTT. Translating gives CASREGRANQPQHF. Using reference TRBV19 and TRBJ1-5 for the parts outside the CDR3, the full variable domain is DGGITQSPKYLFRKEGQNVTLSCEQNLNHDAMYWYRQDPGQGLRLIYYSQIVNDFQKGDIAEGYSVSREKKESFPLTVTSAQKNPTAFYLCASREGRANQPQHFGDGTRLSIL.

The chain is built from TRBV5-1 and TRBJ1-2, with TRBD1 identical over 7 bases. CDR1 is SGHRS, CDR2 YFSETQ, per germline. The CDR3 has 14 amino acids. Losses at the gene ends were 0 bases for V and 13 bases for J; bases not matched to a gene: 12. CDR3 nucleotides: TGCGCCAGCAGCTTGGCCGGGGACAGATGGCTTTCCACCTTC. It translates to CASSLAGDRWLSTF.